These T cell receptor beta chains were read from a single sample in a study of T cells in narcolepsy. The repertoire was sequenced with immunoSEQ multiplex PCR; TCRdb's copy has only in-frame clones and lacks some. The sample yields around 17,000 clones, approximately 77% seen once. The sample taken for sequencing was CD45RA- memory CD8+ T cells from PBMCs. Receptors originate from a human donor with narcolepsy. The CDR3 runs from the conserved cysteine through the conserved F or W. Each record gives: clone size, J gene, CDR3 length, V gene, D gene, CDR3 protein, CDR3 DNA. The D gene is left open where the match is weak. The size of a clone is reported for some rows only, either as once, few or many, or as a class for expanded clones.

clone size: NA; J gene: TRBJ2-1; CDR3 length: 15; V gene: TRBV11-2; D gene: NA; CDR3 protein: CASSLILVDVNEQFF; CDR3 DNA: TGTGCCAGCAGCTTAATACTAGTAGATGTCAATGAGCAGTTCTTC
clone size: NA; J gene: TRBJ1-5; CDR3 length: 13; V gene: TRBV4-1; D gene: NA; CDR3 protein: CASSQVGDQPQHF; CDR3 DNA: TGCGCCAGCAGCCAAGTGGGGGATCAGCCCCAGCATTTT
clone size: NA; J gene: TRBJ2-1; CDR3 length: 13; V gene: TRBV11-2; D gene: NA; CDR3 protein: CASSLGLGNEQFF; CDR3 DNA: TGTGCCAGCAGCTTAGGGCTAGGCAATGAGCAGTTCTTC
clone size: NA; J gene: TRBJ2-7; CDR3 length: 14; V gene: TRBV7-9; D gene: TRBD1; CDR3 protein: CASSLSGQGPEQYF; CDR3 DNA: TGTGCCAGCAGCCTAAGCGGACAGGGGCCCGAGCAGTACTTC
clone size: NA; J gene: TRBJ2-1; CDR3 length: 16; V gene: TRBV7-2; D gene: TRBD2; CDR3 protein: CASSLLAAPRENEQFF; CDR3 DNA: TGTGCCAGCAGCTTGCTAGCGGCTCCTAGGGAGAATGAGCAGTTCTTC
clone size: NA; J gene: TRBJ2-3; CDR3 length: 15; V gene: TRBV9; D gene: TRBD2; CDR3 protein: CASSVFSGMADTQYF; CDR3 DNA: TGTGCCAGCAGCGTCTTTAGCGGGATGGCCGATACGCAGTATTTT
clone size: once; J gene: TRBJ1-1; CDR3 length: 15; V gene: TRBV4-1; D gene: NA; CDR3 protein: CASSHEDSLNTEAFF; CDR3 DNA: TGCGCCAGCAGCCACGAAGACAGCCTGAACACTGAAGCTTTCTTT
clone size: once; J gene: TRBJ2-1; CDR3 length: 14; V gene: TRBV9; D gene: TRBD2; CDR3 protein: CASSPGRYYNEQFF; CDR3 DNA: TGTGCCAGCAGCCCCGGGAGGTACTACAATGAGCAGTTCTTC
clone size: NA; J gene: TRBJ2-1; CDR3 length: 16; V gene: TRBV11-3; D gene: NA; CDR3 protein: CASSLTRTAPYNEQFF; CDR3 DNA: TGTGCCAGCAGCCTGACCCGGACTGCCCCCTACAATGAGCAGTTCTTC
clone size: NA; J gene: TRBJ2-3; CDR3 length: 17; V gene: TRBV27; D gene: TRBD1; CDR3 protein: CASSLSGQAALTDTQYF; CDR3 DNA: TGTGCCAGCAGTTTATCGGGACAGGCCGCTCTCACAGATACGCAGTATTTT
clone size: NA; J gene: TRBJ1-5; CDR3 length: 16; V gene: TRBV19; D gene: NA; CDR3 protein: CASSIGTPVRHQPQHF; CDR3 DNA: TGTGCCAGTAGTATAGGAACCCCGGTCAGGCATCAGCCCCAGCATTTT
clone size: NA; J gene: TRBJ2-7; CDR3 length: 13; V gene: TRBV6-5; D gene: NA; CDR3 protein: CASSYSGDKEQYF; CDR3 DNA: TGTGCCAGCAGTTACTCCGGGGATAAAGAGCAGTACTTC
clone size: NA; J gene: TRBJ2-2; CDR3 length: 14; V gene: TRBV13; D gene: NA; CDR3 protein: CASSPGWGTGELFF; CDR3 DNA: TGTGCCAGCAGCCCAGGGTGGGGAACCGGGGAGCTGTTTTTT
clone size: NA; J gene: TRBJ2-7; CDR3 length: 14; V gene: TRBV6-5; D gene: TRBD1; CDR3 protein: CAISTGQGPHEQYF; CDR3 DNA: TGTGCCATCAGTACAGGACAGGGACCCCACGAGCAGTACTTC
clone size: NA; J gene: TRBJ2-2; CDR3 length: 13; V gene: TRBV19; D gene: NA; CDR3 protein: CASSLLDTGELFF; CDR3 DNA: TGTGCCAGTAGTTTACTAGACACCGGGGAGCTGTTTTTT
clone size: NA; J gene: TRBJ1-1; CDR3 length: 13; V gene: TRBV5-4; D gene: TRBD1; CDR3 protein: CASSPGTGNGAFF; CDR3 DNA: TGTGCCAGCAGCCCCGGGACAGGGAATGGCGCTTTCTTT
clone size: NA; J gene: TRBJ2-7; CDR3 length: 11; V gene: TRBV2; D gene: NA; CDR3 protein: CASTGVYEQYF; CDR3 DNA: TGTGCCAGCACGGGAGTGTACGAGCAGTACTTC
clone size: NA; J gene: TRBJ2-7; CDR3 length: 12; V gene: TRBV7-9; D gene: NA; CDR3 protein: CASSLGFGEQYF; CDR3 DNA: TGTGCCAGCAGCTTGGGGTTCGGCGAGCAGTACTTC
clone size: NA; J gene: TRBJ1-1; CDR3 length: 14; V gene: TRBV5-6; D gene: NA; CDR3 protein: CASSLPGMNTEAFF; CDR3 DNA: TGTGCCAGCAGCTTGCCAGGGATGAACACTGAAGCTTTCTTT
clone size: NA; J gene: TRBJ2-5; CDR3 length: 14; V gene: TRBV7-6; D gene: NA; CDR3 protein: CASSSAPGQETQYF; CDR3 DNA: TGTGCCAGCAGCTCAGCCCCGGGGCAAGAGACCCAGTACTTC
clone size: once; J gene: TRBJ1-1; CDR3 length: 12; V gene: TRBV5-1; D gene: NA; CDR3 protein: CASSLGSLEAFF; CDR3 DNA: TGCGCCAGCAGCTTGGGCTCGCTTGAAGCTTTCTTT
clone size: few; J gene: TRBJ2-7; CDR3 length: 15; V gene: TRBV2; D gene: TRBD1; CDR3 protein: CASRLTPGQTYEQYF; CDR3 DNA: TGTGCCAGCAGACTTACTCCGGGACAGACCTACGAGCAGTACTTC
clone size: NA; J gene: TRBJ1-5; CDR3 length: 14; V gene: TRBV13; D gene: NA; CDR3 protein: CASSLGGGDQPQHF; CDR3 DNA: TGTGCCAGCAGCTTAGGGGGAGGGGACCAGCCCCAGCATTTT
clone size: NA; J gene: TRBJ2-3; CDR3 length: 13; V gene: TRBV7-3; D gene: NA; CDR3 protein: CASSLDPSDTQYF; CDR3 DNA: TGTGCCAGCAGCCTTGACCCCTCAGATACGCAGTATTTT
clone size: NA; J gene: TRBJ2-7; CDR3 length: 14; V gene: TRBV10-2; D gene: NA; CDR3 protein: CASSGQGYSYEQYF; CDR3 DNA: TGCGCCAGCAGTGGTCAGGGGTACTCCTACGAGCAGTACTTC
clone size: NA; J gene: TRBJ2-7; CDR3 length: 13; V gene: TRBV6-6; D gene: NA; CDR3 protein: CASSYSQGYEQYF; CDR3 DNA: TGTGCCAGCAGTTACTCCCAGGGGTACGAGCAGTACTTC
clone size: NA; J gene: TRBJ2-3; CDR3 length: 16; V gene: TRBV11-2; D gene: NA; CDR3 protein: CASSLEFGTSTDTQYF; CDR3 DNA: TGTGCCAGCAGCTTAGAGTTTGGGACTAGCACAGATACGCAGTATTTT
clone size: once; J gene: TRBJ2-1; CDR3 length: 12; V gene: TRBV5-1; D gene: NA; CDR3 protein: CASSLGGTEQFF; CDR3 DNA: TGCGCCAGCAGCTTGGGTGGGACTGAGCAGTTCTTC
clone size: NA; J gene: TRBJ2-3; CDR3 length: 14; V gene: TRBV11-2; D gene: TRBD1; CDR3 protein: CASRTGGISDTQYF; CDR3 DNA: TGTGCCAGCAGAACAGGGGGAATATCAGATACGCAGTATTTT
clone size: NA; J gene: TRBJ2-2; CDR3 length: 15; V gene: TRBV5-4; D gene: TRBD2; CDR3 protein: CASSQVGGLTGELFF; CDR3 DNA: TGTGCCAGCAGCCAGGTGGGAGGGTTGACCGGGGAGCTGTTTTTT
clone size: NA; J gene: TRBJ1-1; CDR3 length: 16; V gene: TRBV5-6; D gene: NA; CDR3 protein: CASSSSRDGWNTEAFF; CDR3 DNA: TGTGCCAGCAGCTCATCCCGGGACGGCTGGAACACTGAAGCTTTCTTT
clone size: NA; J gene: TRBJ2-5; CDR3 length: 14; V gene: TRBV6-5; D gene: NA; CDR3 protein: CASSYGGWLETQYF; CDR3 DNA: TGTGCCAGCAGTTATGGGGGGTGGCTAGAGACCCAGTACTTC
clone size: NA; J gene: TRBJ2-1; CDR3 length: 17; V gene: TRBV18; D gene: TRBD2; CDR3 protein: CASSPTTSGRSIDEQFF; CDR3 DNA: TGTGCCAGCTCACCGACGACTAGCGGGAGAAGTATCGATGAGCAGTTCTTC
clone size: once; J gene: TRBJ2-7; CDR3 length: 12; V gene: TRBV7-6; D gene: TRBD2; CDR3 protein: CASSFSGGEQYF; CDR3 DNA: TGTGCCAGCAGCTTTTCGGGGGGGGAGCAGTACTTC
clone size: NA; J gene: TRBJ1-1; CDR3 length: 13; V gene: TRBV6-5; D gene: NA; CDR3 protein: CASRDETNTEAFF; CDR3 DNA: TGTGCCAGCAGGGATGAAACTAACACTGAAGCTTTCTTT
clone size: NA; J gene: TRBJ2-1; CDR3 length: 14; V gene: TRBV5-6; D gene: NA; CDR3 protein: CASVGGGPFGEQFF; CDR3 DNA: TGTGCCAGCGTCGGGGGCGGGCCATTCGGAGAGCAGTTCTTC
clone size: NA; J gene: TRBJ2-6; CDR3 length: 18; V gene: TRBV7-9; D gene: NA; CDR3 protein: CASSAGTDIFSGANVLTF; CDR3 DNA: TGTGCCAGCAGCGCGGGGACGGATATTTTCTCTGGGGCCAACGTCCTGACTTTC
clone size: few; J gene: TRBJ1-1; CDR3 length: 16; V gene: TRBV7-6; D gene: NA; CDR3 protein: CASSLEADPLNTEAFF; CDR3 DNA: TGTGCCAGCAGCTTAGAGGCCGACCCCCTAAACACTGAAGCTTTCTTT
clone size: medium-sized; J gene: TRBJ2-3; CDR3 length: 12; V gene: TRBV9; D gene: NA; CDR3 protein: CASSVEEDTQYF; CDR3 DNA: TGTGCCAGCAGCGTAGAGGAAGATACGCAGTATTTT
clone size: NA; J gene: TRBJ2-1; CDR3 length: 14; V gene: TRBV28; D gene: NA; CDR3 protein: CASSWSQSGDEQFF; CDR3 DNA: TGTGCCAGCAGTTGGTCTCAATCCGGCGATGAGCAGTTCTTC
clone size: NA; J gene: TRBJ2-5; CDR3 length: 15; V gene: TRBV6-5; D gene: TRBD2; CDR3 protein: CASSYAASGQETQYF; CDR3 DNA: TGTGCCAGCAGTTACGCAGCTAGCGGCCAAGAGACCCAGTACTTC